The source of this TCR beta chain is a study of vaccination and CD4 T cells after COVID-19. Across the whole study: The convalescents included six males and four females, and among them two were Hispanic while seven were Caucasian. The stimulating agents, overlapping spike peptides, came from SARS-CoV-2, HCoV-NL63, HCoV-OC43 and HCoV-229E.

The Oncomine TCR Beta short-read assay sequenced DNA from cultured CD4+ T cells. TCRdb passed the PCR reads through MiXCR, listing each CDR3 protein once. The table includes about 23,000 distinct CDR3 sequences, over 40% detected once. CDR1 is MNHEY and CDR2 is SVGEGT in the germline V gene. V lost 5 bases and J lost 0, with 4 bases in between. This CDR3 is built from 12 residues. Time point described: late sampling 161 to 241 days after vaccination in three convalescent patients. As for treatment: roughly nine-day PBMC culture with coronavirus spike peptide pools or control peptides (ViraFEST assay). This clonotype appeared a few times. Its antigen is not known. The study's findings and limits: Recorded median SARS-CoV-2-reactive clonotype numbers increased from 21 to 38 without reaching significance.

The chain couples TRBV6-2 or TRBV6-3 to TRBJ1-1; D uncertain. The sequences come from CD4+ T cells from blood, cultured in vitro, collected about 7 months after SARS-CoV-2 vaccination. The TCR originated in a human donor who had recovered from COVID-19. The CDR3 spells CASSRMNTEAFF. In DNA, the CDR3 is TGTGCCAGCAGTAGGATGAACACTGAAGCTTTCTTT.